A selection of T cell receptor beta chains follows, all from one sample in a study of OX40 agonist ivuxolimab in advanced cancers. Produced via immunoSEQ multiplex PCR; TCRdb's table is partial and in-frame only. The sample includes some 100,000 clones, roughly 90% of them seen just once. Material: CD4+ or CD8+ T cells sorted from blood, obtained in a trial of the OX40 agonist ivuxolimab. The receptors shown here come from an adult with an advanced solid tumor such as melanoma, head and neck, liver or kidney cancer. Both conserved end residues are part of each CDR3. Fields, in order: V gene, J gene, CDR3 protein.

TRBV25-1	TRBJ2-1	CASSEEARQGRREQFF
TRBV5-8	TRBJ2-1	CASSSPLVHWEFF
TRBV9	TRBJ2-7	CASSVGVNYEQYF
TRBV5-4	TRBJ2-6	CASSLVEYSGANVLTF
TRBV11-3	TRBJ2-7	CASSSRDRYEQYF
TRBV9	TRBJ2-1	CASSVAATGFYNEQFF
TRBV19	TRBJ2-1	CASRSGINEQFF
TRBV5-4	TRBJ2-3	CASTAGGEDTQYF
TRBV28	TRBJ1-4	CASTAGGGEKLFF
TRBV7-8	TRBJ2-1	CASSLQGNEQFF
TRBV5-4	TRBJ2-7	CASSPGQALHYEQYF
TRBV7-2	TRBJ1-2	CASSRYRDATNYGYTF
TRBV5-8	TRBJ2-5	CASSLFIGQGPWEQYF
TRBV4-2	TRBJ1-1	CASSQDSPGTFLLNTEAFF
TRBV27	TRBJ2-1	CASSLGGGNEQFF
TRBV9	TRBJ2-1	CASSVTGDNEQFF
TRBV29-1	TRBJ1-3	CSVEDRSGNTIYF
TRBV23-1	TRBJ2-1	CASSQRRAPGQGGYNEQFF
TRBV27	TRBJ1-5	CASSLSRGINQPQHF
TRBV9	TRBJ1-4	CASSVGDSGFEKLFF
TRBV29-1	TRBJ2-7	CSVVRGDYEQYF
TRBV6-6	TRBJ2-5	CASRDNQETQYF
TRBV27	TRBJ2-7	CASSLSSRLASVSYEQYF
TRBV20-1	TRBJ2-1	CSARLAALQFF
TRBV18	TRBJ2-7	CASSPGTDNYEQYF
TRBV27	TRBJ2-1	CASKGQGFYNEQFF
TRBV11-2	TRBJ2-7	CASSSPYEQYF
TRBV6-1	TRBJ1-1	CASSEDNRGGNTEAFF
TRBV7-8	TRBJ2-2	CASSLRDGELFF
TRBV5-1	TRBJ1-1	CASSGGPEAFF
TRBV19	TRBJ1-1	CASSLLAEAFF
TRBV21-1	TRBJ1-4	CASSKGRQGAPPATNEKLFF
TRBV27	TRBJ2-7	CASSLNPFYEQYF
TRBV5-6	TRBJ1-2	CASSRTGGGGYTF
TRBV6-6	TRBJ2-7	CASSYASTAYEQYF
TRBV28	TRBJ1-1	CASSYYKTEAFF
TRBV19	TRBJ1-1	CASSRTGRSTEAFF
TRBV7-3	TRBJ2-2	CASSPDRGPNTGELFF
TRBV5-4	TRBJ2-7	CASSSGTSGRRYEQYF
TRBV5-4	TRBJ1-4	CASSLGTERNEKLFF
TRBV9	TRBJ2-7	CASSAGGSSYEQYF
TRBV2	TRBJ2-1	CASSEGNEQFF
TRBV19	TRBJ2-7	CASSYTSEGYEQYF
TRBV6-1	TRBJ1-2	CASRGPQVYGYTF
TRBV28	TRBJ2-7	CASNSFWVSTYEQYF
TRBV4-3	TRBJ1-2	CASSQEGGPYYGYTF
TRBV21-1	TRBJ2-5	CASTQESRGILETQYF
TRBV9	TRBJ2-2	CASSVWGGELFF
TRBV6-5	TRBJ2-7	CASSYGQTITYEQYF
TRBV11-2	TRBJ2-1	CASSTGLAEKQFF
TRBV11-2	TRBJ2-3	CASSFRQRSTDTQYF
TRBV4-1	TRBJ2-7	CASSQDPRSLYEQYF